Below are 16 T cell receptor beta chains sequenced from a single sample in a study of shared clonotypes between healthy human individuals. Profiling relied on immunoSEQ multiplex PCR, and the TCRdb table lists in-frame clones only, not all of them. This table has approximately 2.5 million clones, just over 90% appearing once. Source material: naive CD4+ T cells sorted from blood. As for subset: CD45RA+ positively selected. These TCRs come from a man in his late teens or twenties in good health.

Comments on this clone: Other DNA sequences in the same sample also yield this CDR3. The chain links TRBV29-1 to TRBJ2-3; 9 bases align to TRBD2. After removal of 4 bases from V and 4 bases from J, the junction contained 3 bases not matched to a gene. There are 13 residues in the CDR3. CDR1 SQVTM and CDR2 ANQGSEA come from the germline V gene. CDR3 residues: CSVARGRADTQYF. In DNA form, the CDR3 reads TGCAGCGTTGCACGCGGGAGGGCAGATACGCAGTATTTT.

The chain combines TRBV5-1 with TRBJ2-2; 8 bases are shared with TRBD2. The germline CDR1 and CDR2 sequences are SGHRS and YFSETQ. Trimming cost V 2 bases and J 0 bases; bases outside gene matches: 3. The CDR3 loop spans 16 amino acids. CDR3 coding DNA: TGCGCCAGCAGCTTAATAGCGGGGTCGAACACCGGGGAGCTGTTTTTT. It codes for CASSLIAGSNTGELFF.

The chain couples TRBV20-1 to TRBJ2-7; no clear D gene. Germline V gene data show CDR1 as DFQATT and CDR2 as SNEGSKA (reference sequence). Trimming took off 3 bases at V and 2 bases at J, with 5 bases between the two ends. The CDR3 is 11 residues long. The CDR3 loop reads CSARPPYEQYF. The CDR3 DNA is TGCAGTGCTAGGCCGCCCTACGAGCAGTACTTC.

The chain couples TRBV7-2 to TRBJ2-5; D is possibly TRBD1 (6 bases). This CDR3 has 13 amino acids. V lost 6 bases and J 2 bases, leaving 10 bases between the germline ends. Germline CDR1 and CDR2: SGHTA and FQGNSA. The CDR3 is CASRRQVQETQYF. The CDR3 DNA reads as TGTGCCAGCAGGCGACAGGTTCAAGAGACCCAGTACTTC. The full variable domain, completed using reference TRBV7-2 and TRBJ2-5, is GAGVSQSPSNKVTEKGKDVELRCDPISGHTALYWYRQSLGQGLEFLIYFQGNSAPDKSGLPSDRFSAERTGGSVSTLTIQRTQQEDSAVYLCASRRQVQETQYFGPGTRLLVL.

The chain's CDR3 is CAWSVQSGGAGLKETQYF. CDR3 in DNA: TGTGCCTGGAGTGTACAAAGCGGGGGGGCCGGGTTGAAAGAGACCCAGTACTTC. The V gene is TRBV30, the J gene TRBJ2-5; TRBD2 matches at 10 bases. The CDR3 spans 18 residues. With V trimmed by 0 bases and J by 3 bases, 13 bases remained unmatched. Germline values: CDR1 GTSNPN, CDR2 SVGIG (reference sequence).

In its sample, this clone was seen a few times. The chain employs TRBV5-8 and TRBJ1-4; possibly TRBD1 for D (6 bases). Trimming removed 4 bases at V and 5 bases at J, with 15 bases between. The CDR3 length is 15 residues. Germline V gene data show CDR1 as SGHTS and CDR2 as YDEGEE. The CDR3 reads CASSPQRTVNEKLFF. CDR3 nucleotides: TGTGCCAGCAGCCCCCAACGGACAGTGAATGAAAAACTGTTTTTT.

The rearrangement links TRBV5-1 to TRBJ2-5; 7 positions agree with TRBD2. This CDR3 region has 14 residues. The V and J ends lost 4 bases and 2 bases, in that order; junction bases with no gene match: 5. Germline V gene sequence: CDR1 SGHRS, CDR2 YFSETQ. CDR3 DNA sequence: TGCGCCAGCAGCATATCTAGCGGACAAGAGACCCAGTACTTC. Residues: CASSISSGQETQYF.

The V call is TRBV6-1, the J call TRBJ2-1; 8 bases match TRBD1. Germline V gene lookup returns CDR1 MNHNS and CDR2 SASEGT. V lost 3 bases, J lost 2 bases, and 6 bases stayed unmatched. This CDR3 region has 16 residues. The CDR3 loop reads CASSERGTGAYNEQFF. As DNA, the CDR3 is TGTGCCAGCAGTGAGAGAGGGACAGGAGCCTACAATGAGCAGTTCTTC.

This rearrangement joins TRBV4-1 to TRBJ2-7; possible D gene TRBD2, 6 bases. Per germline, CDR1 MGHRA and CDR2 YSYEKL. The CDR3 is made up of 16 amino acids. Trimming took 0 bases from V and 7 from J, leaving 19 bases between them. This CDR3 is CASSQDGGTALWEQYF. The CDR3 DNA reads TGCGCCAGCAGCCAAGATGGGGGGACGGCCCTATGGGAGCAGTACTTC.

The V and J genes are TRBV11-2 and TRBJ2-5; the match to TRBD2 covers 9 bases. There are 15 residues in the CDR3. Germline V gene data show CDR1 as SGHAT and CDR2 as FQNNGV. The ends lost 5 bases at V and 5 bases at J; junction bases unmatched: 9. The CDR3 protein is CASSPGTSPGETQYF. The CDR3 bases are TGTGCCAGCAGCCCCGGGACTAGCCCCGGGGAGACCCAGTACTTC. Combining the CDR3 with reference TRBV11-2 and TRBJ2-5 gives the whole variable domain EAGVAQSPRYKIIEKRQSVAFWCNPISGHATLYWYQQILGQGPKLLIQFQNNGVVDDSQLPKDRFSAERLKGVDSTLKIQPAKLEDSAVYLCASSPGTSPGETQYFGPGTRLLVL.

The chain carries TRBV19 and TRBJ1-5, with D uncertain. This CDR3 region has 16 residues. Trimming took off 7 bases at V and 0 bases at J, with 16 bases between the two ends. Per germline, CDR1 LNHDA and CDR2 SQIVND (reference sequence). The CDR3 coding sequence is TGTGCCAGTATGTATGATAAGGCGGCTAGCAATCAGCCCCAGCATTTT. Its translation: CASMYDKAASNQPQHF. Full variable domain (remainder filled in from reference TRBV19 and TRBJ1-5): DGGITQSPKYLFRKEGQNVTLSCEQNLNHDAMYWYRQDPGQGLRLIYYSQIVNDFQKGDIAEGYSVSREKKESFPLTVTSAQKNPTAFYLCASMYDKAASNQPQHFGDGTRLSIL.

The chain has TRBV6-1 and TRBJ2-3; D gene uncertain. CDR1 MNHNS and CDR2 SASEGT come from the germline V gene. CDR3 length: 14 amino acids. V lost 3 bases, J lost 4 bases, and 11 bases lay in between. The CDR3 sequence: CASSDPARADTQYF. DNA of the CDR3: TGTGCCAGCAGTGACCCGGCTAGGGCAGATACGCAGTATTTT.

The CDR3 protein is CASSPSGSQPQHF. Here the CDR3 DNA reads TGTGCCAGCTCACCAAGCGGTAGTCAGCCCCAGCATTTT. This chain joins TRBV18 and TRBJ1-5; the D is unclear. This CDR3 contains 13 residues. V was clipped by 2 bases and J by 6 bases, with 8 bases between them. CDR1 is KGHSH and CDR2 is LQKENI in the germline V gene. Full variable domain (remainder filled in from reference TRBV18 and TRBJ1-5): NAGVMQNPRHLVRRRGQEARLRCSPMKGHSHVYWYRQLPEEGLKFMVYLQKENIIDESGMPKERFSAEFPKEGPSILRIQQVVRGDSAAYFCASSPSGSQPQHFGDGTRLSIL.

The CDR3 is CASSLGSLGRDEKLFF. The CDR3 region has the DNA TGCGCCAGCAGCCTGGGATCATTGGGGAGGGATGAAAAACTGTTTTTT. V gene TRBV5-1 combines with J gene TRBJ1-4; D not resolved. Germline V CDR1 and CDR2: SGHRS, YFSETQ. Trimming took off 4 bases at V and 6 bases at J, with 19 bases between the two ends. The CDR3 consists of 16 residues. The variable domain in full, with the rest retrieved from reference TRBV5-1 and TRBJ1-4, is KAGVTQTPRYLIKTRGQQVTLSCSPISGHRSVSWYQQTPGQGLQFLFEYFSETQRNKGNFPGRFSGRQFSNSRSEMNVSTLELGDSALYLCASSLGSLGRDEKLFFGSGTQLSVL.

The chain couples TRBV5-1 to TRBJ2-7, with D possibly TRBD1 on 5 matching bases. The germline CDR1 and CDR2 sequences are SGHRS and YFSETQ. This CDR3 region has 13 residues. V lost 1 base, J lost 7 bases, and 12 bases lay in between. CDR3 region: CASSLKGVEEQYF. The CDR3 DNA reads as TGCGCCAGCAGCTTGAAAGGGGTCGAAGAGCAGTACTTC.

The chain carries TRBV2 and TRBJ2-5, with 7 bases fitting TRBD1. The CDR3 spans 13 residues. The V segment lost 8 bases and the J segment 2 bases; nucleotides outside the gene matches: 5. Looked up from germline, CDR1 is SNHLY and CDR2 is FYNNEI. The CDR3, as DNA: TGTGCCAGCGGGACAGAGATACAAGAGACCCAGTACTTC. Amino acid sequence: CASGTEIQETQYF.